This T cell receptor (beta chain) was found in a study of tumor-infiltrating lymphocytes in glioblastoma multiforme. Whole-study results and caveats: No surface-marker sorting into functional T cell subtypes was done. TCR plus mutation findings rest on a single glioblastoma patient.

TCRB libraries came from RNA via three nested multiplex PCR rounds. TCRB-specific cDNA synthesis used approximately 0.52 ug of total RNA. Unique molecular identifiers were not described for the libraries. TCRdb ran MiXCR on the multiplex PCR reads and lists one entry per CDR3 protein. The repertoire holds about 15,000 distinct CDR3 sequences, with over 60% as singletons. CDR1 and CDR2 from the germline V gene are ENHRY and SYGVKD. The CDR3 length is 15 residues. Trimming pared 3 bases from V and 0 bases from J, leaving 9 bases between. For this clonotype: Antigen unknown. A much bigger clone sits one base away, suggesting this may be a read error.

The V call is TRBV10-3, the J call TRBJ1-5, with D uncertain. Sequenced input: brain tumor tissue. This receptor was identified in a male donor with glioblastoma. The CDR3 bases are TGTGCCATCAGTGAAGGGCAGAATAGCAATCAGCCCCAGCATTTT. It specifies CAISEGQNSNQPQHF.